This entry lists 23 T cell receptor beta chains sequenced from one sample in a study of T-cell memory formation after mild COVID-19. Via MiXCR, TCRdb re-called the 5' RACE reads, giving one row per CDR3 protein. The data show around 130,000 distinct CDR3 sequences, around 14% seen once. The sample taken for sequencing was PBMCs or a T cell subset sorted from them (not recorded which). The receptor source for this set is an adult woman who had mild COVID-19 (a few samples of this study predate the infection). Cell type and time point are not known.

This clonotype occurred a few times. The CDR3, as DNA: TGCGCCAGCAGCCAAGCCCACGGAGAGTATGAGCAGTTCTTC. It specifies CASSQAHGEYEQFF. The rearrangement links TRBV4-3 to TRBJ2-1; D uncertain. The CDR3 extends over 14 amino acids. Trimming pared 1 base from V and 8 bases from J, leaving 12 bases between. From germline, CDR1 is LGHNA and CDR2 YSLEER.

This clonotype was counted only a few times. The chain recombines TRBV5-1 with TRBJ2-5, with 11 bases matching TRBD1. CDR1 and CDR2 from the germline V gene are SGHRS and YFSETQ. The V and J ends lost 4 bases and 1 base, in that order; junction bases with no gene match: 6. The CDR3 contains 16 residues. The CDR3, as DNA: TGCGCCAGCAGCCCCGGGGACAGGGGGACCCAAGAGACCCAGTACTTC. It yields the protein CASSPGDRGTQETQYF.

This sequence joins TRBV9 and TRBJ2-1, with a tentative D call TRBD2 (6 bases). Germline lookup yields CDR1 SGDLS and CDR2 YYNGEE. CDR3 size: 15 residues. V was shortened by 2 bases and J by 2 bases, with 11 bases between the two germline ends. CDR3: CASSVAGLPYNEQFF. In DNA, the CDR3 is TGTGCCAGCAGCGTGGCGGGACTCCCCTACAATGAGCAGTTCTTC.

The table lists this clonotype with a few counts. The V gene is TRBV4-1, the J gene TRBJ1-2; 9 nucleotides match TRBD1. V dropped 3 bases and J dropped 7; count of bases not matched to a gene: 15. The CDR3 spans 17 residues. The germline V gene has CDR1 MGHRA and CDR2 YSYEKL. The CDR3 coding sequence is TGCGCCAGCAGCCACGGGCAGTTTGGGGACAGGGCGGGTGGCTACACCTTC. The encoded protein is CASSHGQFGDRAGGYTF.

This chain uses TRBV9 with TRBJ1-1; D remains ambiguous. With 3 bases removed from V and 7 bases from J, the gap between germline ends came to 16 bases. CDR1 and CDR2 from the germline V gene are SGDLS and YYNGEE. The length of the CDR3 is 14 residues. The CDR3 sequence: CASSGPGENNEAFF. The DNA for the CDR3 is TGTGCCAGCAGCGGCCCCGGGGAGAATAATGAAGCTTTCTTT. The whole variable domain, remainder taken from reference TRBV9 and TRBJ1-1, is DSGVTQTPKHLITATGQRVTLRCSPRSGDLSVYWYQQSLDQGLQFLIQYYNGEERAKGNILERFSAQQFPDLHSELNLSSLELGDSALYFCASSGPGENNEAFFGQGTRLTVV.

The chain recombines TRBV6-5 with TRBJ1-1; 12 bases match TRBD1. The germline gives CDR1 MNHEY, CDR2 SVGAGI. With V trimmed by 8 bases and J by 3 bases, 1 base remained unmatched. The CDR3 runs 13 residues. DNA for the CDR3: TGTGCCAGCGGGACAGGGGGCTACACTGAAGCTTTCTTT. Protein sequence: CASGTGGYTEAFF.

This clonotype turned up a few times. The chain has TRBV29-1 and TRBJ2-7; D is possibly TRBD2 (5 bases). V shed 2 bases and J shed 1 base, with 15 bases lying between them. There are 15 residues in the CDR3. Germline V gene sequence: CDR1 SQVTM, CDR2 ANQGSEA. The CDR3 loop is CSVESPEGGSYEQYF. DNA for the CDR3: TGCAGCGTTGAATCCCCCGAGGGCGGATCCTACGAGCAGTACTTC.

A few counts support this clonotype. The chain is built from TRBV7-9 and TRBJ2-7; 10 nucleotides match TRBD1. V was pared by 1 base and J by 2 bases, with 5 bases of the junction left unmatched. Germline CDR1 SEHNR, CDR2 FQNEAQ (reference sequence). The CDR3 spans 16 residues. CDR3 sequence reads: CASSLDRQGATYEQYF. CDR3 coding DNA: TGTGCCAGCAGCTTAGACCGACAGGGGGCTACCTACGAGCAGTACTTC.

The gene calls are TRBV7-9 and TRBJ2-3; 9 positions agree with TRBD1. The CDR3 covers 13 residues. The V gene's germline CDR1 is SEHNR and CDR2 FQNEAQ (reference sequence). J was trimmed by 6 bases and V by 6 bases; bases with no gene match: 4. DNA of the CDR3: TGTGCCAGCAGTGGACAGGGGAGGGATACGCAGTATTTT. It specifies CASSGQGRDTQYF. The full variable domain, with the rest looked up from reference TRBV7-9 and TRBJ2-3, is DTGVSQNPRHKITKRGQNVTFRCDPISEHNRLYWYRQTLGQGPEFLTYFQNEAQLEKSRLLSDRFSAERPKGSFSTLEIQRTEQGDSAMYLCASSGQGRDTQYFGPGTRLTVL.

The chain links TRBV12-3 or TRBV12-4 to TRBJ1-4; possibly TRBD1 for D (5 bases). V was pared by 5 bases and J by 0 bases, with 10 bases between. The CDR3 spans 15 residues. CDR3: CASSPGPATNEKLFF. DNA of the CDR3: TGTGCCAGCAGTCCAGGGCCTGCAACTAATGAAAAACTGTTTTTT.

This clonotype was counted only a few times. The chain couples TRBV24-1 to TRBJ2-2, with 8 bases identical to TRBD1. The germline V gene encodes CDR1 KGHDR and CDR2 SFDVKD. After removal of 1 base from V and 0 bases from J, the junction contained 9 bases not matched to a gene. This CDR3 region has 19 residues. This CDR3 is CATSDFPNTGGSNTGELFF. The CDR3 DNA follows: TGTGCCACCAGTGATTTCCCCAATACAGGGGGATCGAACACCGGGGAGCTGTTTTTT.

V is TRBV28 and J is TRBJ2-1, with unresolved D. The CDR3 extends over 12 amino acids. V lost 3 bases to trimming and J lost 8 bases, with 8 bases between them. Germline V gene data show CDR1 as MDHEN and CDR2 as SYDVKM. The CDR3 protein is CASSFLGDEQFF. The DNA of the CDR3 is TGTGCCAGCAGTTTTTTGGGTGATGAGCAGTTCTTC.

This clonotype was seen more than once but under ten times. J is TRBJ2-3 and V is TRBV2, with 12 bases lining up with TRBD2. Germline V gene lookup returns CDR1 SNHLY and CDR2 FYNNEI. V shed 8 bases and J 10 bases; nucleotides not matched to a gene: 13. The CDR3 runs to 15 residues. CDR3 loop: CASLGLAGPPASQYF. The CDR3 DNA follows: TGTGCCAGCCTGGGACTAGCGGGCCCTCCCGCCTCGCAGTATTTT.

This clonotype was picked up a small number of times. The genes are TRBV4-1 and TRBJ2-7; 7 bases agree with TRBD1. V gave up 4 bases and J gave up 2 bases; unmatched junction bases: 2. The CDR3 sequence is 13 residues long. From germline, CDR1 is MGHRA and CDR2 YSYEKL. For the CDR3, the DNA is TGCGCCAGCAGCCCAGGGGGAACCTACGAGCAGTACTTC. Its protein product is CASSPGGTYEQYF.

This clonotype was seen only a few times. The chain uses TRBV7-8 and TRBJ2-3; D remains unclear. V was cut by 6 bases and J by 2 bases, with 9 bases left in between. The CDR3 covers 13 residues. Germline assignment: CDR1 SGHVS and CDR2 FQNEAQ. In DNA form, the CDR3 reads TGTGCCAGCAGGCTTGGGTACACAGATACGCAGTATTTT. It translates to CASRLGYTDTQYF.

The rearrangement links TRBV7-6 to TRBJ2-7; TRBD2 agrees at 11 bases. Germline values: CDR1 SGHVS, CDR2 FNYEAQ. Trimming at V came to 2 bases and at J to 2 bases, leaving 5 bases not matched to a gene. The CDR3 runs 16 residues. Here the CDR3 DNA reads TGTGCCAGCAGCTTAACGACTAGCGGGGCTGCCTACGAGCAGTACTTC. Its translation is CASSLTTSGAAYEQYF.

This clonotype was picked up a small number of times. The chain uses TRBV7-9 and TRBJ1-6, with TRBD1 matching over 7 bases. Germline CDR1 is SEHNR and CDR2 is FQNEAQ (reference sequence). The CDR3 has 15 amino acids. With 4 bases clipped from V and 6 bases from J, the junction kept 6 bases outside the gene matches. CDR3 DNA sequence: TGTGCCAGCAGCTCTAGACAGGGAGGTAATTCACCCCTCCACTTT. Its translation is CASSSRQGGNSPLHF.

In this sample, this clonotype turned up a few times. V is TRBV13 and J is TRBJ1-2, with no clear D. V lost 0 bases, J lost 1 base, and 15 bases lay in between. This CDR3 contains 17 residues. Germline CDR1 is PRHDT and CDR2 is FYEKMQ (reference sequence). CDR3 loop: CASSLGPVGSFNYGYTF. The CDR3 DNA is TGTGCCAGCAGCTTAGGCCCGGTCGGCAGCTTTAACTATGGCTACACCTTC.

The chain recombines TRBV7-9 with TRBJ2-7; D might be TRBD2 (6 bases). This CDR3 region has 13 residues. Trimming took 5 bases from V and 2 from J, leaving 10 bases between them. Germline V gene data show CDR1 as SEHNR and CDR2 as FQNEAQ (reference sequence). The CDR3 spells CASSIGLTYEQYF. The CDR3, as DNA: TGTGCCAGCAGCATAGGACTAACCTACGAGCAGTACTTC.

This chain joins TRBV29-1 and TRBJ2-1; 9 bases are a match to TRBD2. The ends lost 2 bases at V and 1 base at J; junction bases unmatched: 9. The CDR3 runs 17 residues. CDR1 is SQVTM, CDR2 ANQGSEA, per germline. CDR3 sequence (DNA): TGCAGCGTTGAATGGATAGCGGGGGCTGAATCCTACAATGAGCAGTTCTTC. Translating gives CSVEWIAGAESYNEQFF.

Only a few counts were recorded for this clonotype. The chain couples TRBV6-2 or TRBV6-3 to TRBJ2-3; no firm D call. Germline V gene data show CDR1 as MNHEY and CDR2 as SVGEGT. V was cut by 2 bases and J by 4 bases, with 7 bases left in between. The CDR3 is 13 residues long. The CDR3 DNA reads TGTGCCAGCAGTTACGCCCTCCCAGATACGCAGTATTTT. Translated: CASSYALPDTQYF.

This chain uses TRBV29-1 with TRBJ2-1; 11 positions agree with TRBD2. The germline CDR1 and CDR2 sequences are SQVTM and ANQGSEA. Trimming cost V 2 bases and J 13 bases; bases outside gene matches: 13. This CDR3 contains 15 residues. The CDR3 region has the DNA TGCAGCGTTGAATCCCTAGCGGGAGGCCCGGCTGACCAGTTCTTC. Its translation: CSVESLAGGPADQFF.

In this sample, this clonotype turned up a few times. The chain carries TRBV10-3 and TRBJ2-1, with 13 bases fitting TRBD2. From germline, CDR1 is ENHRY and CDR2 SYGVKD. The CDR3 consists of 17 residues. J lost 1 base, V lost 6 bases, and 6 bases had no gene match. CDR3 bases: TGTGCCATCAGAGGGACTAGCGGGGCCCCTTCCTACAATGAGCAGTTCTTC. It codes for CAIRGTSGAPSYNEQFF.